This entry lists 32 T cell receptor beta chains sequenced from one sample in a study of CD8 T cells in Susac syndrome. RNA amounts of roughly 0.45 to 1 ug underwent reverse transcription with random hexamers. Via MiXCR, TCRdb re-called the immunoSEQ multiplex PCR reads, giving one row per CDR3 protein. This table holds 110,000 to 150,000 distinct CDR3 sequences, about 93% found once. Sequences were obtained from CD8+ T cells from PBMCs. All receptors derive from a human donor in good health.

The CDR3 loop reads CASSVTRVDTQYF. The DNA for the CDR3 is TGTGCCAGCAGCGTAACCCGGGTAGATACGCAGTATTTT. The genes are TRBV5-4 and TRBJ2-3; D is unresolved. The germline gives CDR1 SGHNT, CDR2 YYREEE (reference sequence). V lost 4 bases to trimming and J lost 5 bases, with 11 bases between them. CDR3 length: 13 amino acids. Using reference TRBV5-4 and TRBJ2-3 for the parts outside the CDR3, the full variable domain is ETGVTQSPTHLIKTRGQQVTLRCSSQSGHNTVSWYQQALGQGPQFIFQYYREEENGRGNFPPRFSGLQFPNYSSELNVNALELDDSALYLCASSVTRVDTQYFGPGTRLTVL.

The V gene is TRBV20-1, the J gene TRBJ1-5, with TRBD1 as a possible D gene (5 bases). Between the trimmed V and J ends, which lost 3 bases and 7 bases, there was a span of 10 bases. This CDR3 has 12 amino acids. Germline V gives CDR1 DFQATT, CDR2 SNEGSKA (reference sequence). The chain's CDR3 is CSASLGEQPQHF. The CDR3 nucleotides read TGCAGTGCTAGCCTGGGGGAACAGCCCCAGCATTTT.

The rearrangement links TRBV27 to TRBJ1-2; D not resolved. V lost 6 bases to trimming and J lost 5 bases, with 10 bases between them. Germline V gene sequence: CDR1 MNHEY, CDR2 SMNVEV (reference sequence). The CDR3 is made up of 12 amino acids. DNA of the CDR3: TGTGCCAGCAGCCCCGGCGGATATGGCTACACCTTC. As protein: CASSPGGYGYTF.

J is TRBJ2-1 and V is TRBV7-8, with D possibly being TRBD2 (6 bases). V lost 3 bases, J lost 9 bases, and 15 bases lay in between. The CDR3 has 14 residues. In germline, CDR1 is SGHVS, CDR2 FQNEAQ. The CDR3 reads CASSFVIGSPEQFF. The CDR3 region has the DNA TGTGCCAGCAGCTTTGTAATCGGGAGTCCTGAGCAGTTCTTC.

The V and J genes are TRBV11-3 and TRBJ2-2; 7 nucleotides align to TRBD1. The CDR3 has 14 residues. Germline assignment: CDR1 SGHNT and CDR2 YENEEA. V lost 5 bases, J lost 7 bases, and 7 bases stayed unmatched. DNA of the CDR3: TGTGCCAGCAGCAACCGACAGGGACACGGGGAGCTGTTTTTT. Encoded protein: CASSNRQGHGELFF.

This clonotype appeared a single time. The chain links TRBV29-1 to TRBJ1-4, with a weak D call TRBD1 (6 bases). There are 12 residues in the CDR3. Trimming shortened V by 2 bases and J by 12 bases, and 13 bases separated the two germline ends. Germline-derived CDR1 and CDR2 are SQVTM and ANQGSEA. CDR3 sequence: CSVEHAQGQLFF. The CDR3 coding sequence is TGCAGCGTTGAACATGCACAGGGACAACTGTTTTTT.

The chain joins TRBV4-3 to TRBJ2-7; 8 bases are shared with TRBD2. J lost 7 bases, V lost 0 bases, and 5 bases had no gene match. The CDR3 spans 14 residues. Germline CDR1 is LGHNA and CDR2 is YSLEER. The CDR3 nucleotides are TGCGCCAGCAGCCAAGAGCAGCGGGAGAGGGAGCAGTACTTC. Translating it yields CASSQEQREREQYF.

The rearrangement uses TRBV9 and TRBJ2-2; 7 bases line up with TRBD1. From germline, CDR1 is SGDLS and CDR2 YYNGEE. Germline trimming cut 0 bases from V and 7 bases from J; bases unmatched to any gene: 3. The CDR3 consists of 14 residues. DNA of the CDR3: TGTGCCAGCAGCGTAGGGGACAGCCACGGGGAGCTGTTTTTT. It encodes CASSVGDSHGELFF. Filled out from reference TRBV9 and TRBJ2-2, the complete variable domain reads DSGVTQTPKHLITATGQRVTLRCSPRSGDLSVYWYQQSLDQGLQFLIQYYNGEERAKGNILERFSAQQFPDLHSELNLSSLELGDSALYFCASSVGDSHGELFFGEGSRLTVL.

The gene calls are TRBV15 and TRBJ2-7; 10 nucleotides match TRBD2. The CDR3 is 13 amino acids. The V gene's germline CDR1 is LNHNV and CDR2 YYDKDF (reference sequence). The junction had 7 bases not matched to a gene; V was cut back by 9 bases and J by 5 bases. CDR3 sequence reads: CATTLAGDNEQYF. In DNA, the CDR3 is TGTGCCACAACCCTAGCGGGAGATAACGAGCAGTACTTC.

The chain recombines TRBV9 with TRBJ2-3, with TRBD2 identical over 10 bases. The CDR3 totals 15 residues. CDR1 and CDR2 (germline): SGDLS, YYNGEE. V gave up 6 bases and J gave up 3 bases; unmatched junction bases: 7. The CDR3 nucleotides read TGTGCCAGCACCCTAGCGGGAGTTGGTACAGATACGCAGTATTTT. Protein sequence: CASTLAGVGTDTQYF.

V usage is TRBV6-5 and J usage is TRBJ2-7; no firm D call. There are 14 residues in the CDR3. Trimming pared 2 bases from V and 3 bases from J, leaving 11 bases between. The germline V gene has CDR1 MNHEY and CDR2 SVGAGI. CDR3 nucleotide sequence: TGTGCCAGCAGTTACGGGTCAGACCACTACGAGCAGTACTTC. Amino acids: CASSYGSDHYEQYF.

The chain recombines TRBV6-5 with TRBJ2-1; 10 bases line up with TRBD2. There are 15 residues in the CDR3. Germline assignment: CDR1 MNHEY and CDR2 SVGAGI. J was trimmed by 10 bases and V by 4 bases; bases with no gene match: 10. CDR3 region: CASSSPLAGEKEQFF. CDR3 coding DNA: TGTGCCAGCAGTTCCCCCCTAGCGGGAGAGAAAGAGCAGTTCTTC.

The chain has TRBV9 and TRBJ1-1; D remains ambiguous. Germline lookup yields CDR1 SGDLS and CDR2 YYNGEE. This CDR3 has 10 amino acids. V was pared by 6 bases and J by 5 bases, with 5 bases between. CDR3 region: CASKPTEAFF. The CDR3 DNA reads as TGTGCCAGCAAACCTACTGAAGCTTTCTTT.

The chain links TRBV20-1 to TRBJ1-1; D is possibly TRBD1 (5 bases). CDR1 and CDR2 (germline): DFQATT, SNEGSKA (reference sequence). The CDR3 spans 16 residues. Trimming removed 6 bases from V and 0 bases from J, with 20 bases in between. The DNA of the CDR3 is TGCAGTGCCACCTCAGGTGAGGGGTTCATGAACACTGAAGCTTTCTTT. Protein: CSATSGEGFMNTEAFF.

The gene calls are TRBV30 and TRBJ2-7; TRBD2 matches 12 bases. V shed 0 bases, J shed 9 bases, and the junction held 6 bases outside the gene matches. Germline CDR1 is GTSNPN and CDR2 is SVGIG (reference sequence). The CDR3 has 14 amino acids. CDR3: CAWSVSSGRAGQYF. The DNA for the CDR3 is TGTGCCTGGAGTGTATCTAGCGGGAGGGCCGGGCAGTACTTC.

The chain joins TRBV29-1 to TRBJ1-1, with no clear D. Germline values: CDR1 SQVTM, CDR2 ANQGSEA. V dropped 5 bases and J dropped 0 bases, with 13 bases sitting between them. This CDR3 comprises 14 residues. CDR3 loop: CSVKELYMNTEAFF. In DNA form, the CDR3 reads TGCAGCGTTAAGGAGCTATATATGAACACTGAAGCTTTCTTT.

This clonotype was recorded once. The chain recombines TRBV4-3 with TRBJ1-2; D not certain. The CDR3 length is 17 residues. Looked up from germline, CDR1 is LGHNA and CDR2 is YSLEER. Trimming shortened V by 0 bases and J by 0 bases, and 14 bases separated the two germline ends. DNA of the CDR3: TGCGCCAGCAGCCAAGATATGGTCCTCGGAGCTAACTATGGCTACACCTTC. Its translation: CASSQDMVLGANYGYTF.

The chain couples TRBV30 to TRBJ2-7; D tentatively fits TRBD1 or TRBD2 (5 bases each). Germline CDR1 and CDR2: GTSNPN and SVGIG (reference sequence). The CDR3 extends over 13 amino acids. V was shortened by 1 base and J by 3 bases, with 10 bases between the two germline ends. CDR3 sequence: CAWSAGTYYEQYF. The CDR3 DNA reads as TGTGCCTGGAGTGCAGGGACCTACTACGAGCAGTACTTC. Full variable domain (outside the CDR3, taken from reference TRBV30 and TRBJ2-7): SQTIHQWPATLVQPVGSPLSLECTVEGTSNPNLYWYRQAAGRGLQLLFYSVGIGQISSEVPQNLSASRPQDRQFILSSKKLLLSDSGFYLCAWSAGTYYEQYFGPGTRLTVT.

The CDR3 region has the DNA TGTGCCTGGAGTGGGGCAGGGGCCTACGAGCAGTACTTC. Translation gives CAWSGAGAYEQYF. The chain links TRBV30 to TRBJ2-7, with D possibly being TRBD1 (6 bases). This CDR3 is 13 amino acids long. CDR1 is GTSNPN and CDR2 is SVGIG in the germline V gene (reference sequence). The germline V and J ends were trimmed by 1 base and 2 bases, with 9 bases remaining between them. The variable domain in full, with the rest retrieved from reference TRBV30 and TRBJ2-7, is SQTIHQWPATLVQPVGSPLSLECTVEGTSNPNLYWYRQAAGRGLQLLFYSVGIGQISSEVPQNLSASRPQDRQFILSSKKLLLSDSGFYLCAWSGAGAYEQYFGPGTRLTVT.

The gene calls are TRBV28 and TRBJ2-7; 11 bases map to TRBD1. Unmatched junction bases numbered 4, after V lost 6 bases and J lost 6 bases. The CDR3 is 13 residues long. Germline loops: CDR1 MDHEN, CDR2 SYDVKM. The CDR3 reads CASRTGTGGEQYF. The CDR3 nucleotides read TGTGCCAGCAGGACCGGGACAGGGGGCGAGCAGTACTTC.

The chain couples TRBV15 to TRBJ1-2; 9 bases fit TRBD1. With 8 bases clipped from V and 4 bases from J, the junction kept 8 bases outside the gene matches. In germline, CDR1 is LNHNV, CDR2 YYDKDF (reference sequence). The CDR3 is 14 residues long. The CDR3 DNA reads TGTGCCACCCAGCCCGACAGGGGGGTCTATGGCTACACCTTC. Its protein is CATQPDRGVYGYTF. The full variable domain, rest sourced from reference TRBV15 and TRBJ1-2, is DAMVIQNPRYQVTQFGKPVTLSCSQTLNHNVMYWYQQKSSQAPKLLFHYYDKDFNNEADTPDNFQSRRPNTSFCFLDIRSPGLGDTAMYLCATQPDRGVYGYTFGSGTRLTVV.

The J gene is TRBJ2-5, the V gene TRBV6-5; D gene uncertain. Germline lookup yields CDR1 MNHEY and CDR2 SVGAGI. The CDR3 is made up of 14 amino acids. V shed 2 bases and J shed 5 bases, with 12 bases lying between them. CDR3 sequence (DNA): TGTGCCAGCAGTTACGAGCCCGAGTGGGAGACCCAGTACTTC. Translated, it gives CASSYEPEWETQYF.

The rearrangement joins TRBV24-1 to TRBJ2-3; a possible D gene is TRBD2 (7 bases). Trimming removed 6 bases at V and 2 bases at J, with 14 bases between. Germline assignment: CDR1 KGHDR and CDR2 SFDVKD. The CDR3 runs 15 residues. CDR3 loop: CATSWGGDLTDTQYF. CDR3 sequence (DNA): TGTGCCACCAGTTGGGGGGGCGACCTCACAGATACGCAGTATTTT.

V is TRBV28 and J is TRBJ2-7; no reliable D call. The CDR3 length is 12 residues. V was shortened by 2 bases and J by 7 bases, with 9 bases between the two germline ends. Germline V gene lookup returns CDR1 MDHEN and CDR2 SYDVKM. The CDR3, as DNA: TGTGCCAGCAGTTTAAGGCGGACGGAGCAGTACTTC. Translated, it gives CASSLRRTEQYF.

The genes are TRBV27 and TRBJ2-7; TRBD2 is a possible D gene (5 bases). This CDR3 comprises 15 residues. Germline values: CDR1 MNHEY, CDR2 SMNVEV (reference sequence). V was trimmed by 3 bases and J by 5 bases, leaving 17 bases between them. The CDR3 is CASSLFGVGEDEQYF. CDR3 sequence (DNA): TGTGCCAGCAGTTTGTTTGGTGTGGGAGAGGACGAGCAGTACTTC.

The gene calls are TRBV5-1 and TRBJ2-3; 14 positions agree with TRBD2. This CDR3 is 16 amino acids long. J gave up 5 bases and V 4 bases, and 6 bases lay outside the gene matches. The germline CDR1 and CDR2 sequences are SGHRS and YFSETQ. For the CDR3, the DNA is TGCGCCAGCAGCCCGGGACTAGCGGGAGTGGGAGATACGCAGTATTTT. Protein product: CASSPGLAGVGDTQYF.

The CDR3 here is CSYEGGRERADTQYF. The CDR3, as DNA: TGCAGCTACGAAGGGGGGCGGGAGAGGGCAGATACGCAGTATTTT. The genes are TRBV29-1 and TRBJ2-3, with D perhaps TRBD2 (7 bases). Trimming took 8 bases from V and 4 from J, leaving 22 bases between them. CDR1 is SQVTM and CDR2 is ANQGSEA in the germline V gene. The CDR3 loop spans 15 amino acids.

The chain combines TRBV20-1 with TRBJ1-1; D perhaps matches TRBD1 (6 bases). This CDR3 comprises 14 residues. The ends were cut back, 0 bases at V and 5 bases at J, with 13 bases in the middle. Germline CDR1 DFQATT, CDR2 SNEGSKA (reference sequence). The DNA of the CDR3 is TGCAGTGCTAGAGATCCGGGCCAGGGGACTGAAGCTTTCTTT. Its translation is CSARDPGQGTEAFF.

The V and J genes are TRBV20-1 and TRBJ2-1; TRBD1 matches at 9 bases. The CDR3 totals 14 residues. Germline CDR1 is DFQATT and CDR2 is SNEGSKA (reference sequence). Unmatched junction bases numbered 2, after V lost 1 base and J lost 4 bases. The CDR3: CSARAGTGYNEQFF. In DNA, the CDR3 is TGCAGTGCTAGAGCTGGGACAGGGTACAATGAGCAGTTCTTC.

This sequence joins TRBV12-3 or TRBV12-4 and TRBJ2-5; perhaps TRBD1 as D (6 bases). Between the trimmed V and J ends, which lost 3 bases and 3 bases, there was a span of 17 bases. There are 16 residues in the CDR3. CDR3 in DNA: TGTGCCAGCAGTTTGAGTTATGACAAGGGGGAAGAGACCCAGTACTTC. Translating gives CASSLSYDKGEETQYF.

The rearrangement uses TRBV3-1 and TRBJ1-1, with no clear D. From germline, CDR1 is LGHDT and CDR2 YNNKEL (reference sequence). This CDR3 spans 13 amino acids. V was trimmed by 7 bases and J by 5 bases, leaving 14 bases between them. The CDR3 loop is CASTYEGGTEAFF. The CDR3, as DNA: TGTGCCAGCACCTATGAGGGAGGGACTGAAGCTTTCTTT.

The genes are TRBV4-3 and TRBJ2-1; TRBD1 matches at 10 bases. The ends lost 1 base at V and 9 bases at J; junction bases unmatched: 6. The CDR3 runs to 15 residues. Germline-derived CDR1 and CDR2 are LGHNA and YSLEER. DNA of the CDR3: TGCGCCAGCAGCCAAGGGTTAGGACAGGGGGTTGAGCAGTTCTTC. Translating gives CASSQGLGQGVEQFF.